This passage covers 30 T cell receptor beta chains from one sample sequenced in a study of blood T cell repertoires in COVID-19. Profiling relied on immunoSEQ multiplex PCR, and the TCRdb table lists in-frame clones only, not all of them. The sample lists approximately 270,000 clones; roughly nine tenths were seen once. The sample consisted of PBMCs or T cells enriched from blood (not recorded which). Receptor source: a human donor in a cohort exposed to, infected with or recovered from COVID-19 (not recorded which). The donor label of this sample is uncertain.

This chain uses TRBV7-2 with TRBJ1-5; no firm D call. Germline CDR1 reads SGHTA; CDR2 reads FQGNSA. The CDR3 is 13 residues long. V lost 6 bases and J 3 bases, leaving 9 bases between the germline ends. As DNA, the CDR3 is TGTGCCAGCAGGGCAGGCCTCAATCAGCCCCAGCATTTT. Amino acid sequence: CASRAGLNQPQHF.

CDR3 nucleotides: TGTGCCAGTAGTATAGAGGGCTGGGGACAGGGGAGTCTCTGCGAGCAGTACTTC. This sequence encodes CASSIEGWGQGSLCEQYF. The V and J genes are TRBV19 and TRBJ2-7; 10 nucleotides line up with TRBD1. Trimming removed 0 bases from V and 6 bases from J; junction bases left unmatched: 14. The germline V gene encodes CDR1 LNHDA and CDR2 SQIVND (reference sequence). This CDR3 spans 18 amino acids.

V gene TRBV7-2 combines with J gene TRBJ1-2; TRBD1 might be the D (6 bases). The CDR3 totals 15 residues. Germline V gene sequence: CDR1 SGHTA, CDR2 FQGNSA. Deletions cut 2 bases from V and 0 bases from J, with 10 bases between. The CDR3 is CASSLMDRPNYGYTF. The DNA for the CDR3 is TGTGCCAGCAGCTTAATGGACAGACCTAACTATGGCTACACCTTC.

The J gene is TRBJ1-2, the V gene TRBV6-8; no definite D call. Trimming took 3 bases from V and 3 from J, leaving 14 bases between them. The CDR3 consists of 15 residues. Germline CDR1 is MNHGY and CDR2 is SAAAGT. DNA for the CDR3: TGTGCCAGCAGTTATAAAGGAGTTGTGGACTATGGCTACACCTTC. Translated, it gives CASSYKGVVDYGYTF.

The genes are TRBV14 and TRBJ2-4; TRBD2 matches at 8 bases. V trimming: 4 bases; J trimming: 10 bases; junction bases outside the gene matches: 3. Germline V lookup: CDR1 SGHDN, CDR2 FVKESK. The CDR3 loop spans 12 amino acids. The CDR3: CASSRAGGIQYF. The CDR3 DNA follows: TGTGCCAGCAGCCGCGCGGGGGGTATTCAGTACTTC.

V is TRBV29-1 and J is TRBJ1-3, with D perhaps TRBD1 (6 bases). This CDR3 has 15 amino acids. The germline V gene has CDR1 SQVTM and CDR2 ANQGSEA. V was cut by 0 bases and J by 4 bases, with 13 bases left in between. CDR3 DNA sequence: TGCAGCGTTGAAGAAGGGGCAGGGGTCGGAAACACCATATATTTT. The encoded protein is CSVEEGAGVGNTIYF.

This sequence joins TRBV30 and TRBJ1-5; tentatively, D is TRBD1 (6 bases). Trimming cost V 3 bases and J 4 bases, with 10 bases left between them. The CDR3 loop spans 13 amino acids. Looked up from germline, CDR1 is GTSNPN and CDR2 is SVGIG (reference sequence). The CDR3 protein is CAWRRGGNQPQHF. The CDR3 bases are TGTGCCTGGAGGAGGGGGGGGAATCAGCCCCAGCATTTT.

The rearrangement links TRBV21-1 to TRBJ2-4; the listed D gene, TRBD2, was not tested against the DNA. TRBV21-1 is a pseudogene. This CDR3 region has 19 residues. CDR3 residues: CASSLSLESGELAKNIQYF. The CDR3 coding sequence is TGTGCCAGCAGCCTTAGTCTAGAATCCGGCGAACTAGCCAAAAACATTCAGTACTTC.

This sequence joins TRBV7-2 and TRBJ1-4; D remains unclear. This CDR3 region has 13 residues. Germline V gene lookup returns CDR1 SGHTA and CDR2 FQGNSA. The ends were cut back, 4 bases at V and 11 bases at J, with 14 bases in the middle. The chain's CDR3 is CASSSLAGEKLFF. CDR3 nucleotide sequence: TGTGCCAGCAGCTCCTTGGCGGGTGAGAAACTGTTTTTT.

The V and J genes are TRBV14 and TRBJ1-1; D is unclear. V shed 4 bases and J shed 1 base, with 10 bases lying between them. The CDR3 runs to 14 residues. From germline, CDR1 is SGHDN and CDR2 FVKESK. CDR3 in amino acids: CASSPKWANTEAFF. CDR3 coding DNA: TGTGCCAGCAGCCCAAAGTGGGCGAACACTGAAGCTTTCTTT.

The V gene is TRBV2, the J gene TRBJ1-1; D perhaps matches TRBD1 (5 bases). V shed 6 bases and J shed 2 bases, with 10 bases lying between them. The length of the CDR3 is 13 residues. The germline V gene has CDR1 SNHLY and CDR2 FYNNEI. CDR3 amino acids: CASRIDRNTEAFF. As DNA, the CDR3 is TGTGCCAGCAGGATAGACAGAAACACTGAAGCTTTCTTT.

The chain couples TRBV4-3 to TRBJ2-7, with D unclear. CDR1 is LGHNA and CDR2 is YSLEER in the germline V gene. V was cut by 0 bases and J by 2 bases, with 8 bases left in between. The CDR3 runs 14 residues. CDR3 in DNA: TGCGCCAGCAGCCAAGATCACAGTGCCTACGAGCAGTACTTC. It encodes CASSQDHSAYEQYF.

The V gene is TRBV25-1, the J gene TRBJ2-5; TRBD1 is a possible D gene (6 bases). The V end lost 7 bases, the J end lost 7 bases, and 19 bases lay between the germline ends. The CDR3 has 14 amino acids. Germline CDR1 is MGHDK and CDR2 is SYGVNS. This chain's CDR3 is CASNSAGADGTQYF. For the CDR3, the DNA is TGTGCCAGCAATTCGGCAGGGGCGGACGGGACCCAGTACTTC.

J is TRBJ2-2 and V is TRBV4-1; the D gene is possibly TRBD1 (5 bases). The length of the CDR3 is 16 residues. Germline values: CDR1 MGHRA, CDR2 YSYEKL. The V and J ends lost 0 bases and 4 bases respectively, with 12 bases between them. CDR3 region: CASSQDGQGPTGELFF. CDR3 DNA: TGCGCCAGCAGCCAAGATGGGCAGGGCCCCACCGGGGAGCTGTTTTTT.

The chain links TRBV6-2 or TRBV6-3 to TRBJ1-5; TRBD1 aligns across 7 bases. V lost 3 bases and J lost 4; bases outside the gene matches: 3. The CDR3 sequence is 14 residues long. Germline assignment: CDR1 MNHEY and CDR2 SVGEGT. The CDR3 DNA reads TGTGCCAGCAGTTATCGGGACAGAAATCAGCCCCAGCATTTT. It is translated as CASSYRDRNQPQHF.

The chain links TRBV4-1 to TRBJ1-2; no firm D call. Trimming removed 3 bases at V and 4 bases at J, with 15 bases between. The CDR3 spans 15 residues. The germline gives CDR1 MGHRA, CDR2 YSYEKL. The DNA of the CDR3 is TGCGCCAGCAGCCAGGGCAGGTCCTACAGCTATGGCTACACCTTC. Translation gives CASSQGRSYSYGYTF.

As for this clone: One junction end does not reproduce the germline sequence, and a read error may be involved. This chain uses TRBV5-1 with TRBJ1-1; TRBD1 might be the D (5 bases). Germline CDR1 SGHRS, CDR2 YFSETQ. This CDR3 region has 15 residues. CDR3 coding DNA: TGCGCCAGCAACTTGGCCAGGGCGAGGAACACTGAAGCTTTCTTT. Protein product: CASNLARARNTEAFF.

Comments on this clone: Other DNA sequences within the sample encode an identical CDR3. This chain joins TRBV2 and TRBJ1-3, with no clear D. Between the trimmed V and J ends, which lost 3 bases and 0 bases, there was a span of 6 bases. The CDR3 spans 14 residues. CDR1 SNHLY and CDR2 FYNNEI come from the germline V gene. In DNA form, the CDR3 reads TGTGCCAGCAGTGAGCTATCCTCTGGAAACACCATATATTTT. This translates into CASSELSSGNTIYF. Full variable domain (rest looked up from reference TRBV2 and TRBJ1-3): EPEVTQTPSHQVTQMGQEVILRCVPISNHLYFYWYRQILGQKVEFLVSFYNNEISEKSEIFDDQFSVERPDGSNFTLKIRSTKLEDSAMYFCASSELSSGNTIYFGEGSWLTVV.

J is TRBJ1-6 and V is TRBV2; 9 bases agree with TRBD1. CDR1 is SNHLY and CDR2 is FYNNEI in the germline V gene. The V segment lost 7 bases and the J segment 9 bases; nucleotides outside the gene matches: 7. This CDR3 is built from 14 residues. The CDR3 sequence is CASTGGQGSSPLHF. As DNA, the CDR3 is TGTGCCAGCACGGGGGGACAGGGAAGTTCACCCCTCCACTTT.

The V gene is TRBV5-5, the J gene TRBJ2-3; 14 bases map to TRBD2. The CDR3 is 20 amino acids. V lost 4 bases to trimming and J lost 6 bases; unmatched junction nucleotides: 19. CDR1 and CDR2 from the germline V gene are SGHKS and YYEKEE (reference sequence). CDR3 sequence: CASSEKLMGLAGVGMDTQYF. Written as DNA, the CDR3 is TGTGCCAGCAGCGAAAAATTAATGGGACTAGCGGGGGTTGGGATGGATACGCAGTATTTT.

The CDR3 region has the DNA TGTGCCACCTTGGGACAGGGTGAGGAGACCCAGTACTTC. Translation gives CATLGQGEETQYF. The chain links TRBV19 to TRBJ2-5; 9 bases match TRBD1. V lost 10 bases to trimming and J lost 5 bases; unmatched junction nucleotides: 8. The CDR3 is 13 residues long. The germline gives CDR1 LNHDA, CDR2 SQIVND (reference sequence).

The CDR3, as DNA: TGTGCCAGCAGCTTACCCCCAGGAGGGGGGGGATACTACAATGAGCAGTTCTTC. This translates into CASSLPPGGGGYYNEQFF. The chain uses TRBV7-2 and TRBJ2-1, with a tentative D call TRBD2 (7 bases). Looked up from germline, CDR1 is SGHTA and CDR2 is FQGNSA. Trimming pared 2 bases from V and 3 bases from J, leaving 20 bases between. This CDR3 is 18 amino acids long.

CDR3 nucleotides: TGTGCCAGCAGCTTGGGCGGGACAGTATCAGATACGCAGTATTTT. Amino acid sequence: CASSLGGTVSDTQYF. V gene TRBV5-4 combines with J gene TRBJ2-3, with D tentatively TRBD1 (7 bases). Per germline, CDR1 SGHNT and CDR2 YYREEE (reference sequence). CDR3 length equals 15 residues. V was pared by 0 bases and J by 4 bases, with 12 bases between.

The gene calls are TRBV3-1 (or the pseudogene TRBV3-2) and TRBJ2-2; D is possibly TRBD1 (5 bases). CDR1 and CDR2 from the germline V gene are LGHDT and YNNKEL (reference sequence). The CDR3 is 14 residues long. V was pared by 3 bases and J by 8 bases, with 13 bases between. The CDR3 DNA is TGTGCCAGCAGCCATGGTGGGGCCGCAGGGGAGCTGTTTTTT. Amino acids: CASSHGGAAGELFF.

The gene calls are TRBV18 and TRBJ1-1, with D tentatively TRBD1 (6 bases). Germline V gene data show CDR1 as KGHSH and CDR2 as LQKENI. V shed 3 bases and J shed 4 bases, with 9 bases lying between them. The CDR3 contains 13 residues. CDR3 region: CASSPKTGTEAFF. CDR3 nucleotide sequence: TGTGCCAGCTCACCGAAGACAGGCACTGAAGCTTTCTTT.

This clone was seen once. The chain carries TRBV27 and TRBJ2-1; 12 bases map to TRBD1. J gave up 10 bases and V 2 bases, and 21 bases lay outside the gene matches. This CDR3 spans 20 amino acids. Germline loops: CDR1 MNHEY, CDR2 SMNVEV (reference sequence). CDR3 region: CASSLPTQIPGQGAMGEQFF. CDR3 DNA sequence: TGTGCCAGCAGTTTACCGACCCAGATACCGGGACAGGGGGCGATGGGGGAGCAGTTCTTC.

The chain employs TRBV12-3 or TRBV12-4 and TRBJ1-1; the D is unclear. Trimming stripped 6 bases from V and 2 bases from J, with 10 bases between. CDR3 length: 13 amino acids. CDR3 in DNA: TGTGCCAGCAGCCCTAGAGGAAACACTGAAGCTTTCTTT. Protein: CASSPRGNTEAFF.

The genes are TRBV19 and TRBJ2-7, with TRBD1 matching over 10 bases. The trim removed 6 bases at V and 4 bases at J, leaving 9 bases unmatched. CDR1 and CDR2 (germline): LNHDA, SQIVND (reference sequence). The CDR3 consists of 15 residues. The CDR3 DNA reads TGTGCCAGTAGCCCCCGGACAGGGGGGGAGTACGAGCAGTACTTC. It yields the protein CASSPRTGGEYEQYF.

The V call is TRBV19, the J call TRBJ2-7, with D tentatively TRBD2 (6 bases). This CDR3 comprises 14 residues. Germline V gene data show CDR1 as LNHDA and CDR2 as SQIVND (reference sequence). Trimming removed 5 bases from V and 0 bases from J, with 11 bases in between. CDR3 nucleotide sequence: TGTGCCAGTAGTCAGGAGGGTTTCTCCTACGAGCAGTACTTC. Amino acids: CASSQEGFSYEQYF.

The V call is TRBV6-5, the J call TRBJ2-7; 9 positions match TRBD1. The germline CDR1 and CDR2 sequences are MNHEY and SVGAGI. The V gene end was trimmed by 0 bases and the J gene end by 0 bases; junction bases not matched to a gene: 3. The CDR3 is 16 residues long. The CDR3 loop reads CASSYSNRGLSYEQYF. The CDR3 coding sequence is TGTGCCAGCAGTTACTCGAACAGGGGGCTCTCCTACGAGCAGTACTTC.